Sequencing of this T cell receptor (beta chain) was carried out in a study of cytomegalovirus exposure and HLA in healthy donors. Overall study findings and caveats: The investigators catalogued some 160 TCR beta chains as cytomegalovirus-associated. Some V segments (TRBV6-2 and TRBV6-3 among them) were excluded as indistinguishable.

Worth noting for this clone: Its antigen is unidentified.

Germline V gives CDR1 SGHTA, CDR2 FQGNSA. V was trimmed by 2 bases and J by 9 bases, leaving 14 bases between them. This CDR3 contains 14 residues. PCR amplification relied on 60 Vbeta primers (plus 13 Jbeta primers). Generated by immunoSEQ multiplex PCR, the TCRdb table keeps only in-frame clones and is missing some. The sample lists more than 110,000 clones; approximately 80% were seen once. This sequence was found in a man in his fifties in good health and CMV-seronegative. The specimen sequenced was PBMCs. The rearrangement links TRBV7-2 to TRBJ2-1; no definite D call. For the CDR3, the DNA is TGTGCCAGCAGCTTAAATTTTGCCCTCGGTGAGCAGTTCTTC. Protein product: CASSLNFALGEQFF.